The clone carrying this T cell receptor (beta chain) was seen ten or more times. No antigen is known for it. These data originate in a study of early T cells in non-severe SARS-CoV-2 infection. Overall study context: Chains were unpaired, as sequencing was done on bulk RNA from unsorted whole blood. Whole-study results and caveats: Anti-spike CD8 specificities were favored by VDJdb matching, whose results missed private and CD4 specificities.

Unique molecular identifiers (one per individual cDNA molecule) were attached. MiXCR, run by TCRdb on the 5' RACE reads, gives a single entry per CDR3 protein. The sample has about 47,000 distinct CDR3 sequences, 8% to 13% seen once. The material sequenced was whole blood. The receptor comes from an adult who was a healthcare worker with PCR-confirmed SARS-CoV-2 infection or an uninfected control (not recorded which).

The CDR3 region is CASSSSSGTDTQYF. The CDR3 DNA reads as TGTGCCAGCAGCTCCTCTAGCGGCACAGATACGCAGTATTTT. J is TRBJ2-3 and V is TRBV7-2, with a possible D match to TRBD2 (6 bases). This CDR3 is 14 amino acids long. Trimming stripped 4 bases from V and 1 base from J, with 9 bases between. Germline lookup yields CDR1 SGHTA and CDR2 FQGNSA.